The rows below give T cell receptor beta chains drawn from one sample of a study of blood T cell repertoires in COVID-19. Assay used: immunoSEQ multiplex PCR; TCRdb lists only in-frame clones, some missing. The data show 70,000 to 95,000 clones, over 90% seen once. Input material: peripheral blood. The receptors shown here come from a human donor with active COVID-19. The donor label of this sample is uncertain. CDR3s include the opening cysteine and the closing phenylalanine or tryptophan. A D gene is named only where the DNA matches it firmly. Clone size is not always given. Where it is, it says once, few, many or a class for expanded clones.

D gene,J gene,V gene,clone size,CDR3 DNA,CDR3 protein
-,TRBJ2-7,TRBV28,-,TGTGCCAGCAGCCCCGCGGGGGACATTTTCTCCTACGAGCAGTACTTC,CASSPAGDIFSYEQYF
TRBD2,TRBJ2-1,TRBV11-2,-,TGTGCCAGCAGCTTACGAGGACTAGCGGGAGGGCAATACAATGAGCAGTTCTTC,CASSLRGLAGGQYNEQFF
TRBD1,TRBJ2-2,TRBV24-1,-,TGTGCCACCAGTGATTTCGTGACAGGGGGGACCGGGGAGCTGTTTTTT,CATSDFVTGGTGELFF
-,TRBJ2-5,TRBV19,-,TGTGCCAGTAGTACTCCAGGGGCGAGGAGGCAAGAGACCCAGTACTTC,CASSTPGARRQETQYF
-,TRBJ1-5,TRBV27,-,TGTGCCAGCAGTTTTGGCGGGGATCAGCCCCAGCATTTT,CASSFGGDQPQHF
-,TRBJ2-3,TRBV12-5,-,TGTGCTAGTGGCCTAACGGTCGCCACAGATACGCAGTATTTT,CASGLTVATDTQYF
TRBD1,TRBJ1-5,TRBV19,few,TGTGCCAGTACCCCGGACAGGGGAGTCAATCAGCCCCAGCATTTT,CASTPDRGVNQPQHF
TRBD2,TRBJ2-1,TRBV10-1,-,TGCGCCAGCAACCCAGGGACTAGCGGAAACAATGAGCAGTTCTTC,CASNPGTSGNNEQFF
TRBD2,TRBJ2-1,TRBV29-1,-,TGCAGCGTACAGCGGGGATACAATGAGCAGTTCTTC,CSVQRGYNEQFF
TRBD2,TRBJ2-1,TRBV10-2,-,TGCGCCAGCAGTGAGTGGTCGGCTAGCGGGGGTCCTAGCTCCTACAATGAGCAGTTCTTC,CASSEWSASGGPSSYNEQFF
-,TRBJ1-2,TRBV28,-,TGTGCCAGCAGCCCCAGGGGTGGGTCGAGGGCCAATGGCTACACCTTC,CASSPRGGSRANGYTF
-,TRBJ1-5,TRBV4-1,-,TGCGCCAGCAGCCAACCGGGTAGCAATCAGCCCCAGCATTTT,CASSQPGSNQPQHF
TRBD2,TRBJ2-7,TRBV5-1,-,TGCGCCAGCAGCCTGACTAGCGGGGGCGAAAGCTCCTACGAGCAGTACTTC,CASSLTSGGESSYEQYF
TRBD1,TRBJ2-5,TRBV6-5,-,TGTGCCAGCAGTTATTTGGACAGGCAAGAGACCCAGTACTTC,CASSYLDRQETQYF
-,TRBJ2-7,TRBV27,-,TGTGCCAGCAAAGGACACTTACCCTACGAGCAGTACTTC,CASKGHLPYEQYF
TRBD1,TRBJ2-1,TRBV5-1,-,TGCGCCAGCAGAATAAGGACAGGCGGCTCCTACAATGAGCAGTTCTTC,CASRIRTGGSYNEQFF
TRBD2,TRBJ2-2,TRBV7-2,-,TGTGCCAGCAGCTGGAGTGGCGGGGGGCTGTTTTTT,CASSWSGGGLFF
-,TRBJ1-1,TRBV9,few,TGTGCCAGCAGCGTAGAGGCGGGGGCCACTGAAGCTTTCTTT,CASSVEAGATEAFF
TRBD1,TRBJ1-2,TRBV6-5,-,TGTGCCACCCAACCTACAGGGGCCGCCATCTATGGCTACACCTTC,CATQPTGAAIYGYTF
TRBD1,TRBJ2-1,TRBV29-1,-,TGCAGCTCCCAAATTCCCGGGACAGGGGGAGGGAATGAGCAGTTCTTC,CSSQIPGTGGGNEQFF
-,TRBJ2-7,TRBV5-6,-,TGTGCCAGCAGCTCCCTCCCCGGGAACCCCCACGAGCAGTACTTC,CASSSLPGNPHEQYF
-,TRBJ2-7,TRBV6-5,-,TGTGCCAGCAGTTACTCGTCGTTTTTAGTCGACTACGAGCAGTACTTC,CASSYSSFLVDYEQYF
-,TRBJ2-7,TRBV18,-,TGTGCCAGCTCACCACCGGACATTACCTACGAGCAGTACTTC,CASSPPDITYEQYF
-,TRBJ2-5,TRBV5-4,-,TGTGCCAGCAGCTCCCTTCAGGTCCAAGAGACCCAGTACTTC,CASSSLQVQETQYF
-,TRBJ1-3,TRBV21-1,-,TGTGCCAGCCTCCCGGAGGGACAGGGGCACTCTGGAAACACCATATATTTT,CASLPEGQGHSGNTIYF
-,TRBJ2-1,TRBV7-2,-,TGTGCCAGCAGCTTTGGGGGACACAACAATGAGCAGTTCTTC,CASSFGGHNNEQFF
-,TRBJ1-4,TRBV6-6,-,TGTGCCAGCATCCGATCGGGCATGACTAATGAAAAACTGTTTTTT,CASIRSGMTNEKLFF
-,TRBJ2-7,TRBV19,-,TGTGCCAGTAGTACCCAAAACTCCTACGAGCAGTACTTC,CASSTQNSYEQYF
TRBD2,TRBJ2-3,TRBV7-9,-,TGTGCCAGCAGCTTAAGGACTAGCGGGAGAACAGATACGCAGTATTTT,CASSLRTSGRTDTQYF
-,TRBJ1-5,TRBV2,-,TGTGCCAGCACGCCAGGTAGTCAGCCCCAGCATTTT,CASTPGSQPQHF
-,TRBJ1-2,TRBV11-2,-,TGTGCCAGCAGCTTACAGGGAGGGATCTATGGCTACACCTTC,CASSLQGGIYGYTF
-,TRBJ1-2,TRBV3-1/TRBV3-2,-,TGTGCCAGCAGCCAAGAGGCTCTCCGTGGAGCCGGCTACACCTTC,CASSQEALRGAGYTF
-,TRBJ2-7,TRBV19,-,TGTGCCAGTAGGAAGACTACCTCGGTGGGGGAGCAGTACTTC,CASRKTTSVGEQYF
TRBD2,TRBJ2-1,TRBV28,-,TGTGCCAGCAGAGGGACTAGCGGGATTCACCCCTCCTACAATGAGCAGTTCTTC,CASRGTSGIHPSYNEQFF
-,TRBJ1-4,TRBV3-1/TRBV3-2,-,TGTGCCAGCAGCTTTCGACAGGATGAAAAACTGTTTTTT,CASSFRQDEKLFF
TRBD1,TRBJ2-5,TRBV28,-,TGTGCCAGCGTCGACAGGGGTGGAACCCAGTACTTC,CASVDRGGTQYF
-,TRBJ1-1,TRBV4-1,-,TGCGCCAGCAGCCAAGGGGCAGGGTGGGGGCACACTGAAGCTTTCTTT,CASSQGAGWGHTEAFF
-,TRBJ2-7,TRBV9,-,TGTGCCAGCAGCGGCGCACCGACAGAAAGCTCCTACGAGCAGTACTTC,CASSGAPTESSYEQYF
-,TRBJ2-2,TRBV29-1,-,TGCAGCGTTGTTATTCCCCCCGGGAACACCGGGGAGCTGTTTTTT,CSVVIPPGNTGELFF
-,TRBJ2-7,TRBV5-4,-,TGTGCCAGCAGCCCCCTGGGCGGGACGACCTACGAGCAGTACTTC,CASSPLGGTTYEQYF
-,TRBJ1-2,TRBV9,once,TGTGCCAGCAGCGTAGCCTTGGGGGGGGACTATGGCTACACCTTC,CASSVALGGDYGYTF
-,TRBJ1-1,TRBV28,-,TGTGCCAGCAGTTTTCGGTTGAACACTGAAGCTTTCTTT,CASSFRLNTEAFF
TRBD2,TRBJ2-3,TRBV27,-,TGTGCCAGCAGTTTGAGCGGGGTGGGAGGAGATACGCAGTATTTT,CASSLSGVGGDTQYF
-,TRBJ2-1,TRBV11-3,once,TGTGCCAGCAGCTCGAGGGCAGGGGTGACGGTCAATGAGCAGTTCTTC,CASSSRAGVTVNEQFF
-,TRBJ1-2,TRBV14,-,TGTGCCAGCAGCCAAGCGGGGAACTATGGCTACACCTTC,CASSQAGNYGYTF
-,TRBJ2-2,TRBV10-3,-,TGTGCCCTATCGCCAGGGGCAGGCACCAACACCGGGGAGCTGTTTTTT,CALSPGAGTNTGELFF